These 10 T cell receptor beta chains were sequenced from one sample in a study of blood T cells in healthy people across ages. A sample-barcoded 5' primer and a J-beta primer mix were used in a second PCR of roughly 6 to 11 cycles. TCRdb fed the 5' RACE reads into MiXCR, producing one record per CDR3 protein. The sample has roughly 1,500,000 distinct CDR3 sequences, about 35% seen once. The sample comprised blood. Receptors originate from a woman between 25 and 40 years old in good health.

This clonotype was recorded at least ten times. This chain uses TRBV10-3 with TRBJ2-1; TRBD2 matches 12 bases. The CDR3 covers 17 residues. Germline trimming cut 2 bases from V and 3 bases from J; bases unmatched to any gene: 5. From germline, CDR1 is ENHRY and CDR2 SYGVKD. CDR3 in DNA: TGTGCCATCAGTGAGCCCCCACTAGCGGGAGGCTACAATGAGCAGTTCTTC. Translation: CAISEPPLAGGYNEQFF.

J is TRBJ1-2 and V is TRBV7-9, with a possible D match to TRBD1 (5 bases). Germline V gene sequence: CDR1 SEHNR, CDR2 FQNEAQ (reference sequence). V was cut by 2 bases and J by 4 bases, with 14 bases left in between. This CDR3 region has 15 residues. CDR3 sequence reads: CASSLPGPGGYGYTF. The CDR3 nucleotides are TGTGCCAGCAGCTTACCCGGACCCGGGGGCTATGGCTACACCTTC.

The V and J genes are TRBV4-1 and TRBJ2-7, with TRBD2 matching 7 bases. There are 16 residues in the CDR3. Germline V gives CDR1 MGHRA, CDR2 YSYEKL. V was clipped by 3 bases and J by 4 bases; unmatched bases: 12. The CDR3 sequence is CASSHYAGEGDYEQYF. The CDR3 DNA reads TGCGCCAGCAGCCATTATGCGGGGGAGGGTGATTACGAGCAGTACTTC.

At least ten counts were recorded for this clonotype. Compared with germline, one end of the junction differs, possibly owing to a read error. The J gene is TRBJ2-7, the V gene TRBV27; TRBD1 matches 8 bases. CDR1 and CDR2 from the germline V gene are MNHEY and SMNVEV (reference sequence). The CDR3 length is 12 residues. CDR3 coding DNA: TGCGCCAGCAGGACAGGGAACTACGAGCAGTACTTC. This sequence encodes CASRTGNYEQYF.

This clonotype appeared a few times. V usage is TRBV18 and J usage is TRBJ2-5; 12 positions agree with TRBD1. Germline CDR1 is KGHSH and CDR2 is LQKENI. This CDR3 spans 15 amino acids. V lost 3 bases and J lost 4; bases outside the gene matches: 3. The CDR3 sequence is CASSPGQGAGETQYF. CDR3 sequence (DNA): TGTGCCAGCTCACCGGGACAGGGGGCCGGAGAGACCCAGTACTTC.

This clonotype has only a few counts. V and J are TRBV6-5 and TRBJ2-7; 7 bases match TRBD2. Germline values: CDR1 MNHEY, CDR2 SVGAGI. The CDR3 is made up of 14 amino acids. The ends lost 7 bases at V and 1 base at J; junction bases unmatched: 7. The CDR3 DNA reads TGTGCCAGCACCACGGGGCGGGAGTCCTACGAGCAGTACTTC. Translating gives CASTTGRESYEQYF.

V and J are TRBV9 and TRBJ2-3; a weak D match, TRBD2 (5 bases). The V and J ends lost 3 bases and 7 bases respectively, with 12 bases between them. Germline V CDR1 and CDR2: SGDLS, YYNGEE. The CDR3 length is 13 residues. The CDR3 spells CASSAPRDYTQYF. CDR3 DNA: TGTGCCAGCAGCGCCCCCCGGGATTATACGCAGTATTTT.

This clonotype was seen only a few times. V and J are TRBV20-1 and TRBJ1-1, with TRBD1 as a possible D gene (5 bases). Deletions cut 5 bases from V and 1 base from J, with 11 bases between. CDR3 size: 13 residues. In germline, CDR1 is DFQATT, CDR2 SNEGSKA (reference sequence). The CDR3 loop is CSAGARENTEAFF. The CDR3 coding sequence is TGCAGTGCTGGGGCCAGGGAGAACACTGAAGCTTTCTTT.

This chain joins TRBV2 and TRBJ1-2; D gene ambiguous. CDR1 is SNHLY and CDR2 is FYNNEI in the germline V gene. V was cut by 6 bases and J by 3 bases, with 8 bases left in between. This CDR3 spans 12 amino acids. CDR3 loop: CASSPWDYGYTF. CDR3 DNA sequence: TGTGCCAGCAGCCCCTGGGACTATGGCTACACCTTC.

The genes are TRBV13 and TRBJ2-1; D not resolved. Trimming left V 4 bases short and J 5 bases short, with 18 bases between. CDR1 is PRHDT, CDR2 FYEKMQ, per germline (reference sequence). This CDR3 region has 16 residues. CDR3: CASSSVRGSRNNEQFF. For the CDR3, the DNA is TGTGCCAGCAGCTCAGTGAGAGGCAGTCGGAACAATGAGCAGTTCTTC.